A selection of T cell receptor beta chains follows, all from one sample in a study of T cells in Graves' hyperthyroidism and ophthalmopathy. MiXCR, run by TCRdb on the multiplex PCR reads, gives a single entry per CDR3 protein. There are under 250,000 distinct CDR3 sequences in the sample; roughly a quarter occur only once, and approximately 35% lies in the top ten. The material sequenced was blood. Receptor source: a woman between 40 and 50 years old with Graves' ophthalmopathy. The CDR3 runs from the conserved cysteine through the conserved F or W. D genes are given only for firm matches. Size tells how often a clone was seen (once, few, many) or the class of an expanded clone, and some rows leave it out.

size: NA
J: TRBJ1-1
D: NA
V: TRBV29-1
CDR3: CSVVEVTEAFF
DNA: TGCAGCGTTGTGGAGGTAACTGAAGCTTTCTTT

size: once
J: TRBJ2-7
D: NA
V: TRBV28
CDR3: CASTSRWGAESYEQYF
DNA: TGTGCCAGCACCTCCCGGTGGGGGGCAGAATCCTACGAGCAGTACTTC

size: many
J: TRBJ1-5
D: TRBD1
V: TRBV18
CDR3: CASSPIGTALGQPQHF
DNA: TGTGCCAGCTCACCAATAGGGACAGCCCTCGGGCAGCCCCAGCATTTT

size: few
J: TRBJ1-2
D: NA
V: TRBV7-2
CDR3: CASSSQGYPNYGYTF
DNA: TGTGCCAGCAGCTCCCAGGGGTACCCTAACTATGGCTACACCTTC

size: many
J: TRBJ2-2
D: NA
V: TRBV7-3
CDR3: CASSWQAATGELFF
DNA: TGTGCCAGCAGCTGGCAGGCGGCCACCGGGGAGCTGTTTTTT

size: once
J: TRBJ1-2
D: NA
V: TRBV11-3
CDR3: CASSLDRGDHGYTF
DNA: TGTGCCAGCAGCTTAGATCGGGGGGATCATGGCTACACCTTC

size: NA
J: TRBJ2-7
D: NA
V: TRBV5-1
CDR3: CASSLAYQGSDYEQYF
DNA: TGCGCCAGCAGCTTGGCCTATCAGGGTTCGGACTACGAGCAGTACTTC

size: many
J: TRBJ2-5
D: TRBD2
V: TRBV6-2/TRBV6-3
CDR3: CASSYSVGLAGGQETQYF
DNA: TGTGCCAGCAGTTACTCAGTTGGACTAGCGGGAGGGCAAGAGACCCAGTACTTC

size: many
J: TRBJ2-2
D: NA
V: TRBV5-1
CDR3: CASSLDGVVNTGELFF
DNA: TGCGCCAGCAGTTTGGATGGAGTAGTCAACACCGGGGAGCTGTTTTTT

size: NA
J: TRBJ1-1
D: NA
V: TRBV20-1
CDR3: CSASITEAFF
DNA: TGCAGTGCTAGTATCACTGAAGCTTTCTTT

size: many
J: TRBJ1-5
D: TRBD1
V: TRBV20-1
CDR3: CSARYDRGYQPQHF
DNA: TGCAGTGCTAGATATGACAGGGGTTATCAGCCCCAGCATTTT

size: NA
J: TRBJ2-7
D: NA
V: TRBV12-3/TRBV12-4
CDR3: CASGPSTYEQYF
DNA: TGTGCCAGCGGACCCTCTACCTACGAGCAGTACTTC

size: many
J: TRBJ2-7
D: TRBD2
V: TRBV29-1
CDR3: CSVFSSGYEQYF
DNA: TGCAGCGTTTTCTCTAGCGGCTACGAGCAGTACTTC

size: many
J: TRBJ2-7
D: NA
V: TRBV6-5
CDR3: CASSFGGAYEQYF
DNA: TGTGCCAGCAGTTTTGGGGGAGCCTACGAGCAGTACTTC

size: few
J: TRBJ1-1
D: NA
V: TRBV28
CDR3: CASSPPGHRNTEAFF
DNA: TGTGCCAGCAGTCCACCGGGACATAGGAACACTGAAGCTTTCTTT

size: many
J: TRBJ2-7
D: NA
V: TRBV4-2
CDR3: CASSQVLSSLEQYF
DNA: TGTGCCAGCAGCCAAGTTCTATCTAGCCTCGAGCAGTACTTC

size: NA
J: TRBJ2-7
D: NA
V: TRBV7-3
CDR3: CASSLDGQSYEQYF
DNA: TGTGCCAGCAGCTTAGACGGACAATCCTACGAGCAGTACTTC

size: NA
J: TRBJ2-5
D: NA
V: TRBV5-1
CDR3: CASTLVGEETQYF
DNA: TGCGCCAGCACCCTGGTGGGGGAAGAGACCCAGTACTTC

size: NA
J: TRBJ2-5
D: TRBD2
V: TRBV7-2
CDR3: CASSLGLDQETQYF
DNA: TGTGCCAGCAGCTTGGGACTAGACCAAGAGACCCAGTACTTC

size: many
J: TRBJ1-1
D: NA
V: TRBV20-1
CDR3: CSAIDPGHRVEAFF
DNA: TGCAGTGCTATCGATCCCGGACATCGGGTTGAAGCTTTCTTT

size: few
J: TRBJ2-7
D: TRBD1
V: TRBV28
CDR3: CASTPDREYYEQYF
DNA: TGTGCCAGCACCCCGGACAGGGAGTACTACGAGCAGTACTTC

size: many
J: TRBJ2-7
D: NA
V: TRBV18
CDR3: CASSPDGQFWAYEQYF
DNA: TGTGCCAGCTCACCCGACGGACAGTTTTGGGCTTACGAGCAGTACTTC

size: many
J: TRBJ1-3
D: NA
V: TRBV7-2
CDR3: CASSSGHRANTIYF
DNA: TGTGCCAGCAGCTCTGGCCACCGGGCAAACACCATATATTTT

size: many
J: TRBJ2-7
D: NA
V: TRBV28
CDR3: CASSLSGQSYEQYF
DNA: TGTGCCAGCAGTTTATCAGGACAGTCCTACGAGCAGTACTTC

size: NA
J: TRBJ2-7
D: NA
V: TRBV28
CDR3: CASKRASAVYEQYF
DNA: TGTGCCAGCAAGCGGGCCTCGGCGGTCTACGAGCAGTACTTC

size: many
J: TRBJ1-1
D: NA
V: TRBV12-3/TRBV12-4
CDR3: CASSDPSVGPNTEAFF
DNA: TGTGCCAGCAGCGACCCCAGTGTGGGTCCGAACACTGAAGCTTTCTTT

size: few
J: TRBJ2-5
D: TRBD2
V: TRBV6-1
CDR3: CASSVRQGAGGSETQYF
DNA: TGTGCCAGCAGTGTCCGGCAAGGAGCGGGAGGATCAGAGACCCAGTACTTC

size: many
J: TRBJ1-1
D: NA
V: TRBV18
CDR3: CASSPSSGDEAFF
DNA: TGTGCCAGCTCACCGTCCTCGGGGGATGAAGCTTTCTTT

size: NA
J: TRBJ2-5
D: TRBD2
V: TRBV6-1
CDR3: CASRSNSGVHQETQYF
DNA: TGTGCCAGCAGGTCGAATAGCGGGGTCCACCAAGAGACCCAGTACTTC

size: many
J: TRBJ2-7
D: NA
V: TRBV12-3/TRBV12-4
CDR3: CASSFNTASSYEQYF
DNA: TGTGCCAGCAGTTTTAATACAGCAAGCTCCTACGAGCAGTACTTC